The clone carrying this TCR beta chain has only a few counts. Its antigen is as yet unknown. These data belong to a study of T-cell reconstitution after alpha-beta-depleted transplantation in children. The study's findings and limits: Several hundred rapidly expanded clones from non-depleted graft cells reportedly supplied alpha-beta T cells about two months post-transplant. One year after transplant, T-cell counts and diversity came mostly from newly produced T cells. There were some patients whose high TCRbeta diversity at day 60 came from surviving recipient T cells and thymic progenitors.

V was clipped by 10 bases and J by 0 bases, with 13 bases between them. Looked up from germline, CDR1 is MNHNS and CDR2 is SASEGT. The CDR3 is made up of 14 amino acids. The library targeted TCRbeta and was prepared with unique molecular identifiers. TCRdb processed the PCR reads anew with MiXCR; each CDR3 protein has one entry. The repertoire holds 500,000 or so distinct CDR3 sequences, with about an eighth as singletons. The chain recombines TRBV6-1 with TRBJ1-5, with unresolved D. The clonotype comes from a female patient aged 2-10 years who had a stem cell transplant for aplastic anemia, so the T cells may come from the graft donor. The specimen comprised PBMCs, mostly from graft donor cells, sampled 180 days after TCRalphabeta/CD19-depleted stem cell transplant. CDR3 sequence reads: CATARTDSNQPQHF. Here the CDR3 DNA reads TGTGCCACCGCCCGCACAGATAGCAATCAGCCCCAGCATTTT.